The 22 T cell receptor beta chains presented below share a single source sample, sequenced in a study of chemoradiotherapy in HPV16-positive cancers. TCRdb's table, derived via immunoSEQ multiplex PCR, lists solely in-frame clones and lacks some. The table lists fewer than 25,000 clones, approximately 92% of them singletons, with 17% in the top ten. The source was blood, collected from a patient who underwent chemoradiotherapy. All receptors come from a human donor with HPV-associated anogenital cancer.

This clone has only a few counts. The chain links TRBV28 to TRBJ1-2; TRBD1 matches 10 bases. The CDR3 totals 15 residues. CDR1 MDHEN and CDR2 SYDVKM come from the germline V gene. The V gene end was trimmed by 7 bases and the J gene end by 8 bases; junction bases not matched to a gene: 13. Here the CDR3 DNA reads TGTGCCAGCAAAGGCCCGGGACAGGGGTTCGGCGGCTACACCTTC. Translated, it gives CASKGPGQGFGGYTF.

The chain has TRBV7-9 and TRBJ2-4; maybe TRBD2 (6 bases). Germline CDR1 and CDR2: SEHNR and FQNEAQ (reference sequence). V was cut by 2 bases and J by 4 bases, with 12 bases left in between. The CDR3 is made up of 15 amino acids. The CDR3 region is CASSLQGGGKNIQYF. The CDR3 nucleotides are TGTGCCAGCAGCTTACAGGGAGGAGGGAAAAACATTCAGTACTTC.

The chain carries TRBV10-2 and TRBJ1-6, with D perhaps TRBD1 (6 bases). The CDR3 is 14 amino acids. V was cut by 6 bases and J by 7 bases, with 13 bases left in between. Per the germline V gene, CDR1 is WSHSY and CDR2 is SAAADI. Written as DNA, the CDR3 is TGCGCCAGCAGGCAAGGGGGTCAGAATTCACCCCTCCACTTT. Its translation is CASRQGGQNSPLHF.

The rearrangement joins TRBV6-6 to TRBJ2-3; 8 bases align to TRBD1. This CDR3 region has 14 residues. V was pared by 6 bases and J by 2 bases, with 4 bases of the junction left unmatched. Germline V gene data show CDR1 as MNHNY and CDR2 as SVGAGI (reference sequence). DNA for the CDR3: TGTGCCAGCAGGACAGGGGCCGTCACAGATACGCAGTATTTT. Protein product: CASRTGAVTDTQYF.

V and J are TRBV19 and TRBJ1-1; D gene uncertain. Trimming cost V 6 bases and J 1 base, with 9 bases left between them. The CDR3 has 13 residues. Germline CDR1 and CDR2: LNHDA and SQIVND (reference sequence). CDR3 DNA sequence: TGTGCCAGTAGGCCGATCGAGAACACTGAAGCTTTCTTT. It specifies CASRPIENTEAFF.

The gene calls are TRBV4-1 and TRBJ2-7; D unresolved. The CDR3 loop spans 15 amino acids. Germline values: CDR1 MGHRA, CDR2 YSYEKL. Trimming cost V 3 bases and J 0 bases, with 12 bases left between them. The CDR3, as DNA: TGCGCCAGCAGCCACCCGGTGGGTGGCTCCTACGAGCAGTACTTC. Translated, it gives CASSHPVGGSYEQYF.

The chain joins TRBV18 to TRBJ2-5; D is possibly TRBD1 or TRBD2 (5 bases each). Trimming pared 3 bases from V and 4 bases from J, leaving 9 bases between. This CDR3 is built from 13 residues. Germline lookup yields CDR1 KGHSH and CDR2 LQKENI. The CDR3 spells CASSPGDLETQYF. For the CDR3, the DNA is TGTGCCAGCTCACCGGGGGATCTAGAGACCCAGTACTTC.

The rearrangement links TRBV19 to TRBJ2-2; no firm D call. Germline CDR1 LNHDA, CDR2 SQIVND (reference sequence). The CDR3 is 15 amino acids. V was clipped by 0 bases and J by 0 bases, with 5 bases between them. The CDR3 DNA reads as TGTGCCAGTAGTATAGACGGGCCGAACACCGGGGAGCTGTTTTTT. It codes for CASSIDGPNTGELFF.

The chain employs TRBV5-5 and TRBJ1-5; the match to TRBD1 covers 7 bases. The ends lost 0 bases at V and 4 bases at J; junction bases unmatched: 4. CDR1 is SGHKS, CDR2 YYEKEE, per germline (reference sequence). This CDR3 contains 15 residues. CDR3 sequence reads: CASSLADRINQPQHF. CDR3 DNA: TGTGCCAGCAGCTTGGCGGACAGGATTAATCAGCCCCAGCATTTT.

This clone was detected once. The CDR3 DNA follows: TGTGCCAGCAGCCAAACTACCGGGACAGGGGCTCGCGAGCAGTACTTC. Protein product: CASSQTTGTGAREQYF. The chain uses TRBV4-2 and TRBJ2-7, with 10 bases identical to TRBD1. J lost 6 bases, V lost 2 bases, and 10 bases had no gene match. Germline CDR1 and CDR2: LGHNA and YNFKEQ. The CDR3 sequence is 16 residues long.

CDR3 protein: CASSLGQTVNEKLFF. DNA for the CDR3: TGCGCCAGCAGCTTGGGTCAGACGGTTAATGAAAAACTGTTTTTT. V and J are TRBV5-1 and TRBJ1-4; no firm D call. CDR3 length: 15 residues. The germline CDR1 and CDR2 sequences are SGHRS and YFSETQ. V was clipped by 0 bases and J by 4 bases, with 10 bases between them.

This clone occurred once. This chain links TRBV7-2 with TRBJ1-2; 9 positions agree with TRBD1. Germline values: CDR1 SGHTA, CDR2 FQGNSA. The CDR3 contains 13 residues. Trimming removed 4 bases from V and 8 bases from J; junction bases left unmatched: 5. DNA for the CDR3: TGTGCCAGCAGCTCGGACAGGGGACTAGGCTACACCTTC. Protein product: CASSSDRGLGYTF.

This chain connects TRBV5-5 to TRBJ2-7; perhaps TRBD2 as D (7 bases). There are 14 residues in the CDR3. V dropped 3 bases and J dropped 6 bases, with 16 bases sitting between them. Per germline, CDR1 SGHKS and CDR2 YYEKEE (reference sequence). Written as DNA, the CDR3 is TGTGCCAGCAGCTGGGAGCGGGACACGCTCGAGCAGTACTTC. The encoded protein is CASSWERDTLEQYF.

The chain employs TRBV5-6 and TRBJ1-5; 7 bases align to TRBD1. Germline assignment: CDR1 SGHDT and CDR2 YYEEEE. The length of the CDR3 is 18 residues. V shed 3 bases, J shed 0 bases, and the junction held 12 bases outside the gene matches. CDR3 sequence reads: CASSSWTGLIYSNQPQHF. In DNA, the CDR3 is TGTGCCAGCAGCTCTTGGACAGGATTGATTTATAGCAATCAGCCCCAGCATTTT.

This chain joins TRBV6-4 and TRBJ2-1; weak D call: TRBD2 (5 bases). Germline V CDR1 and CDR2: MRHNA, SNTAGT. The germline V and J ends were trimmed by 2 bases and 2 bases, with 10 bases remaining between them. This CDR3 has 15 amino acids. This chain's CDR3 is CASSDRSGTYNEQFF. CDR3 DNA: TGTGCCAGCAGTGACCGATCCGGGACCTACAATGAGCAGTTCTTC.

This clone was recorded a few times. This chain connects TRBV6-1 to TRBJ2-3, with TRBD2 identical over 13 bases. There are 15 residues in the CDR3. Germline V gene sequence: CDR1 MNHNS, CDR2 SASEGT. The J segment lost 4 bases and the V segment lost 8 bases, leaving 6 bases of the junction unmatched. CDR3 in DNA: TGTGCCAGCCAAGCGGGACTAGCGGGGTCAGATACGCAGTATTTT. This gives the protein CASQAGLAGSDTQYF.

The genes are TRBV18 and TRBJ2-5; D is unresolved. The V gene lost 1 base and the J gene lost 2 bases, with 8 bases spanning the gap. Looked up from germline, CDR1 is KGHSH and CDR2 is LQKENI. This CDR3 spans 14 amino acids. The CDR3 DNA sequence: TGTGCCAGCTCACCACGGACGGTTCAAGAGACCCAGTACTTC. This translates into CASSPRTVQETQYF.

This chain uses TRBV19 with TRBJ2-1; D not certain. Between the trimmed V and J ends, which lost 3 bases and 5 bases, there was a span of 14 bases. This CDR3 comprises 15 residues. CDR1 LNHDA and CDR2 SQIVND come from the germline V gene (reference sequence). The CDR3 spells CASSISSSNDNEQFF. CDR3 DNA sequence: TGTGCCAGTAGTATCTCTAGTTCCAACGACAATGAGCAGTTCTTC.

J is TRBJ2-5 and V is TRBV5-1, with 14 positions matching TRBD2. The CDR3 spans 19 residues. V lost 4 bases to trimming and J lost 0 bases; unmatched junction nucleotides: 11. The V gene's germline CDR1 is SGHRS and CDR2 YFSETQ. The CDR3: CASSGLAGGPIPYQETQYF. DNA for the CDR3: TGCGCCAGCAGCGGACTAGCGGGAGGACCCATTCCGTACCAAGAGACCCAGTACTTC.

CDR3: CASSPGYRDQPQHF. The DNA of the CDR3 is TGTGCCAGCTCACCTGGTTACAGGGATCAGCCCCAGCATTTT. This chain joins TRBV18 and TRBJ1-5, with D possibly TRBD1 on 6 matching bases. The CDR3 has 14 amino acids. Trimming took 3 bases from V and 5 from J, leaving 11 bases between them. From germline, CDR1 is KGHSH and CDR2 LQKENI.

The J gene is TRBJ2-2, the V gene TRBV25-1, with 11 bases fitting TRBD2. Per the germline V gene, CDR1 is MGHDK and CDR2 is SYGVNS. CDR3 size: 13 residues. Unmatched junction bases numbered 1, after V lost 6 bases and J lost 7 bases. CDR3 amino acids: CASRGLAGGELFF. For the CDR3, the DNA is TGTGCCAGCAGAGGACTAGCGGGCGGGGAGCTGTTTTTT.

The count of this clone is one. In DNA, the CDR3 is TGTGCCAGCAGCGAGCGACTAGCTGCGGAGACCCAGTACTTC. This codes for CASSERLAAETQYF. This chain links TRBV7-2 with TRBJ2-5; 7 positions match TRBD2. Unmatched junction bases numbered 8, after V lost 5 bases and J lost 5 bases. The length of the CDR3 is 14 residues. Looked up from germline, CDR1 is SGHTA and CDR2 is FQGNSA. Full variable domain (rest looked up from reference TRBV7-2 and TRBJ2-5): GAGVSQSPSNKVTEKGKDVELRCDPISGHTALYWYRQSLGQGLEFLIYFQGNSAPDKSGLPSDRFSAERTGGSVSTLTIQRTQQEDSAVYLCASSERLAAETQYFGPGTRLLVL.